This TCR beta chain was sequenced during a study of graft-versus-host responses after intestinal transplantation. Looking at the study overall: Each recipient received a multivisceral, liver-intestinal, or isolated intestinal graft. Every transplant recipient was induced with anti-thymocyte globulin, then maintained on tacrolimus and steroids for 2 to 4 years. Findings and limits, study-wide: Recipient-marrow GvH clones were detected, some having first appeared in ileum or blood. Association was observed between peak circulating GvH clone levels and early post-transplant HvG declines.

CDR3 size: 12 residues. CDR1 and CDR2 (germline): WSHSY, SAAADI. Deletions cut 6 bases from V and 1 base from J, with 6 bases between. Libraries were prepared by immunoSEQ multiplex PCR; TCRdb keeps only in-frame clonotypes and omits some of them. The table has around 40,000 clones, around 83% seen once. Of note for this clone: Its specificity is unknown.

Sequencing was performed on PBMCs, taken about 38 months after transplant. This clonotype was sampled from a human patient who received an intestinal transplant, so some T cells may come from the graft donor. This chain links TRBV10-2 with TRBJ1-1, with a possible D match to TRBD1 (6 bases). The CDR3 DNA reads as TGCGCCAGCAGGACAGGGAACACTGAAGCTTTCTTT. It codes for CASRTGNTEAFF.